This T cell receptor beta chain was identified during a study of blood T cell repertoires in COVID-19. Trimming took 2 bases from V and 1 from J, leaving 8 bases between them. This CDR3 contains 14 residues. Germline CDR1 WSHSY, CDR2 SAAADI. Using immunoSEQ multiplex PCR, the repertoire was profiled, and TCRdb retains in-frame clones only, with some absent. The repertoire has around 320,000 clones, 90% of them found once; the top ten carry around 4.5%. The sample taken for sequencing was PBMCs or T cells enriched from blood (not recorded which). The chain employs TRBV10-2 and TRBJ1-1, with no clear D. The receptor was derived from a woman younger than 30 with acute COVID-19. In DNA form, the CDR3 reads TGCGCCAGCAGTGAGCGCACTTCGAACACTGAAGCTTTCTTT. It encodes CASSERTSNTEAFF.